This TCR beta chain was obtained from a study of radiation and T cells in renal cell carcinoma. Data came from immunoSEQ multiplex PCR; TCRdb stores just in-frame clones and leaves some out. The sample holds 100,000 to 150,000 clones, more than 75% seen once. Noted time point: blood 2 weeks post-SBRT. Treatment here: 15 Gy SBRT to primary tumor, nephrectomy 4 weeks later. Radiation-treated patients gave blood at baseline, week 2 and week 4. The tumor was a clear cell renal cell carcinoma. The sample was blood, taken from a patient whose treatment included radiotherapy and nephrectomy. The sequence was collected from a woman in her seventies with renal cell carcinoma.

CDR3 DNA: TGTGCCAGCACATGGACAGGGGCCGAGCAGTACTTC. Its protein product is CASTWTGAEQYF. The chain carries TRBV6-1 and TRBJ2-7, with TRBD1 matching over 9 bases. Germline loops: CDR1 MNHNS, CDR2 SASEGT. This CDR3 comprises 12 residues. V gave up 7 bases and J gave up 6 bases; unmatched junction bases: 4.